This TCR beta chain is from a study of T cells after yellow fever vaccination. Study-level background: Each low-cell-number fraction was prepared by means of SMART-Seq v4 Ultra Low Input. Study results and caveats: It was the secondary response that reached its peak faster, day 5 versus 15, but it was weaker.

They built TCR cDNA with 5'RACE template switching, a step that put in a universal primer site and UMIs. TCRdb recomputed calls from the 5' RACE reads with MiXCR, one row per CDR3 protein. The table has roughly 310,000 distinct CDR3 sequences, over 8% seen once. As for this clonotype: What it binds is unknown.

Germline CDR1 reads SGHTA; CDR2 reads FQGNSA. Trimming removed 1 base at V and 0 bases at J, with 13 bases between. This CDR3 has 17 residues. The sample in question was PBMCs, obtained on the day of the first yellow fever vaccination. The TCR sequence derives from a man aged 18 to 29 who received the YFV17D yellow fever vaccine. The chain couples TRBV7-2 to TRBJ1-5; D is ambiguous. The CDR3 DNA is TGTGCCAGCAGCTTAGGGTTCGGACGGAATAGCAATCAGCCCCAGCATTTT. Translation gives CASSLGFGRNSNQPQHF.